This is a list of T cell receptor beta chains from one sample in a study of blood T cells in healthy people across ages. Via MiXCR, TCRdb re-called the 5' RACE reads, giving one row per CDR3 protein. The sample holds about 1 million distinct CDR3 sequences, 35% to 55% seen once. Sample: blood. The receptor set was obtained from a woman aged 55 to 70 in good health. Both conserved end residues are part of each CDR3. The order of the fields is V gene, clone size, J gene, D gene, CDR3 protein, CDR3 DNA. A D gene is named only where the DNA matches it firmly. Not all rows give a size; the values are once, few, many and, for expanded clones, a class.

V gene: TRBV24-1
clone size: -
J gene: TRBJ2-5
D gene: TRBD1
CDR3 protein: CATSDLTGTGVGETQYF
CDR3 DNA: TGTGCCACCAGTGATCTGACCGGGACAGGGGTTGGTGAGACCCAGTACTTC

V gene: TRBV15
clone size: -
J gene: TRBJ1-1
D gene: -
CDR3 protein: CATSRQAGVSEAFF
CDR3 DNA: TGTGCCACCAGCAGGCAGGCAGGGGTATCTGAAGCTTTCTTT

V gene: TRBV15
clone size: -
J gene: TRBJ2-2
D gene: TRBD1
CDR3 protein: CATSRDSWRDRATGELFF
CDR3 DNA: TGTGCCACCAGCAGAGATTCTTGGAGGGACAGGGCCACCGGGGAGCTGTTTTTT

V gene: TRBV7-2
clone size: -
J gene: TRBJ2-2
D gene: TRBD2
CDR3 protein: CASRGRVGLGTGELFF
CDR3 DNA: TGTGCCAGCAGAGGCCGGGTGGGACTAGGAACCGGGGAGCTGTTTTTT

V gene: TRBV28
clone size: -
J gene: TRBJ2-1
D gene: TRBD2
CDR3 protein: CASRGSGRVNEQFF
CDR3 DNA: TGTGCCAGCAGGGGTAGCGGGAGGGTCAATGAGCAGTTCTTC

V gene: TRBV24-1
clone size: -
J gene: TRBJ2-2
D gene: -
CDR3 protein: CATSDPPSVGTGELFF
CDR3 DNA: TGTGCCACCAGTGATCCCCCTTCCGTGGGCACCGGGGAGCTGTTTTTT

V gene: TRBV12-3/TRBV12-4
clone size: once
J gene: TRBJ2-7
D gene: TRBD1
CDR3 protein: CASSHRGDHEQYF
CDR3 DNA: TGTGCCAGCAGCCACAGGGGGGACCACGAGCAGTACTTC

V gene: TRBV5-1
clone size: -
J gene: TRBJ2-1
D gene: TRBD1
CDR3 protein: CASSPRTGGGDEQFF
CDR3 DNA: TGCGCCAGCAGCCCCCGGACAGGGGGCGGGGATGAGCAGTTCTTC

V gene: TRBV5-1
clone size: -
J gene: TRBJ2-7
D gene: TRBD2
CDR3 protein: CASSLKTSGVYEQYF
CDR3 DNA: TGCGCCAGCAGCTTAAAGACTAGCGGAGTTTACGAGCAGTACTTC

V gene: TRBV5-1
clone size: many
J gene: TRBJ2-3
D gene: -
CDR3 protein: CASSLGLGKSDTQYF
CDR3 DNA: TGCGCCAGCAGCTTGGGACTAGGGAAGTCGGATACGCAGTATTTT

V gene: TRBV6-1
clone size: -
J gene: TRBJ2-7
D gene: TRBD1
CDR3 protein: CASSQGQDNYEQYF
CDR3 DNA: TGTGCCAGCAGCCAGGGACAGGATAACTACGAGCAGTACTTC

V gene: TRBV2
clone size: -
J gene: TRBJ2-1
D gene: -
CDR3 protein: CASSDPGSVFYEQFF
CDR3 DNA: TGTGCCAGCAGTGATCCCGGGTCTGTCTTCTATGAGCAGTTCTTC

V gene: TRBV24-1
clone size: few
J gene: TRBJ2-1
D gene: -
CDR3 protein: CATSYGGYNEQFF
CDR3 DNA: TGTGCCACCAGTTATGGGGGGTACAATGAGCAGTTCTTC

V gene: TRBV11-1
clone size: -
J gene: TRBJ1-1
D gene: -
CDR3 protein: CASSLDRTPRAEAFF
CDR3 DNA: TGTGCCAGCAGCTTAGACAGGACGCCGCGGGCTGAAGCTTTCTTT

V gene: TRBV28
clone size: few
J gene: TRBJ2-5
D gene: -
CDR3 protein: CASSLLGVGLETQYF
CDR3 DNA: TGTGCCAGCAGTTTATTGGGAGTCGGATTAGAGACCCAGTACTTC

V gene: TRBV11-2
clone size: -
J gene: TRBJ1-3
D gene: -
CDR3 protein: CASSLTERRNTIYF
CDR3 DNA: TGTGCCAGCAGCCTTACAGAAAGGAGAAACACCATATATTTT

V gene: TRBV9
clone size: -
J gene: TRBJ2-6
D gene: TRBD1
CDR3 protein: CASSVEDRGRVGANVLTF
CDR3 DNA: TGTGCCAGCAGCGTAGAGGACAGGGGGCGCGTGGGGGCCAACGTCCTGACTTTC

V gene: TRBV24-1
clone size: -
J gene: TRBJ1-2
D gene: TRBD1
CDR3 protein: CATSDRGDRGYGYTF
CDR3 DNA: TGTGCCACCAGTGATAGAGGGGACAGGGGCTATGGCTACACCTTC

V gene: TRBV27
clone size: few
J gene: TRBJ2-3
D gene: -
CDR3 protein: CASTNRQTSTDTQYF
CDR3 DNA: TGTGCCAGCACGAACAGACAGACAAGCACAGATACGCAGTATTTT

V gene: TRBV6-5
clone size: -
J gene: TRBJ2-7
D gene: TRBD2
CDR3 protein: CASSYSGGAGSSYEQYF
CDR3 DNA: TGTGCCAGCAGTTACTCCGGGGGAGCGGGGAGCTCCTACGAGCAGTACTTC